These 7 T cell receptor beta chains were sequenced from one sample in a study of T-cell reconstitution after alpha-beta-depleted transplantation in children listed by TCRdb under 2016. The sample's treatment or condition label, decoded: allogeneic hematopoietic cell transplantation with graft depleted of TCRalphabeta T cells and CD19 B cells. The library was obtained by PCR. The sequencer listed for this sample is Illumina HiSeq 2500. TCR libraries were prepared with molecular barcoding, using unique molecular identifiers to normalize TCRbeta repertoire quantification. TCRdb ran its own pipeline on the public reads, namely fastp trimming at Q25 and MiXCR clone calling, and kept in-frame beta chains. Every CDR3 protein is listed once, alongside the most common genes and DNA of its rows. Here the sample has hundreds of thousands of distinct CDR3 sequences; under 15% occur a single time. Jointly, the top ten make up 0.65% to 0.9% of the sample.

Sequences were derived from PBMCs, sampled before TCRalphabeta/CD19-depleted stem cell transplant. These receptors originate from a girl aged 2 to 10 with congenital amegakaryocytic thrombocytopenia, due to receive a stem cell transplant.

With regard to this clonotype: Compared with germline, one end of the junction differs, possibly owing to a read error. The chain has TRBV29-1 and TRBJ2-7; no clear D gene. This CDR3 has 13 amino acids. Germline V gene lookup returns CDR1 SQVTM and CDR2 ANQGSEA. As DNA, the CDR3 is TGCAGCGTTGAACGGCCGAACTCCTACGAGCAGTCCTTC. Amino acid sequence: CSVERPNSYEQSF.

Comments on this clonotype: A much larger clone differs from this one at a single base, so this may be a read error. The chain joins TRBV3-1 to TRBJ1-2; D call uncertain. In germline, CDR1 is LGHDT, CDR2 YNNKEL (reference sequence). The CDR3 sequence is 14 residues long. The germline V and J ends were trimmed by 0 bases and 6 bases, with 11 bases remaining between them. The CDR3, as DNA: TGTGCCAGCAGCCAAGACCCGCGGGAGAATGGCTACACCTTC. Translating gives CASSQDPRENGYTF.

This clonotype was detected many times. The gene calls are TRBV28 and TRBJ2-5; D unclear. Germline CDR1 and CDR2: MDHEN and SYDVKM. Trimming left V 6 bases short and J 2 bases short, with 4 bases between. CDR3 length: 11 residues. Written as DNA, the CDR3 is TGTGCCAGCAGACAGCAAGAGACCCAGTACTTC. Its protein is CASRQQETQYF.

This clonotype has more than one count but fewer than ten. This chain uses TRBV3-1 with TRBJ2-1; D unclear. This CDR3 contains 14 residues. V shed 4 bases and J shed 2 bases, with 9 bases lying between them. From germline, CDR1 is LGHDT and CDR2 YNNKEL (reference sequence). The CDR3 DNA follows: TGTGCCAGCAGCCCCGGGTTCCCCTACAATGAGCAGTTCTTC. This translates into CASSPGFPYNEQFF.

With respect to this clonotype: A much larger clone differs by one base, so this may be a read error. The V gene is TRBV3-1, the J gene TRBJ2-1, with no clear D. The CDR3 runs to 15 residues. Per germline, CDR1 LGHDT and CDR2 YNNKEL (reference sequence). The CDR3 spells CATSQPAGRENEQFF. The CDR3, as DNA: TGTGCCACCAGCCAACCCGCAGGTAGGGAAAATGAGCAGTTCTTC.

The gene calls are TRBV4-1 and TRBJ2-1; D gene uncertain. The length of the CDR3 is 16 residues. Germline assignment: CDR1 MGHRA and CDR2 YSYEKL. V was clipped by 1 base and J by 2 bases, with 12 bases between them. This chain's CDR3 is CASSQVNLVAYNEQFF. CDR3 coding DNA: TGCGCCAGCAGCCAAGTGAACCTCGTCGCCTACAATGAGCAGTTCTTC.

As to this clonotype: A read error may be the cause here, since a much bigger clone is one base away. The CDR3 DNA reads TGTGCCAGCAGGTTAGACGGGTGGAGCACAGATACGCAGTATTTT. Protein product: CASRLDGWSTDTQYF. This rearrangement joins TRBV7-9 to TRBJ2-3; no reliable D call. The CDR3 sequence is 15 residues long. Looked up from germline, CDR1 is SEHNR and CDR2 is FQNEAQ (reference sequence). The complete variable domain, with remaining parts taken from reference TRBV7-9 and TRBJ2-3, reads DTGVSQNPRHKITKRGQNVTFRCDPISEHNRLYWYRQTLGQGPEFLTYFQNEAQLEKSRLLSDRFSAERPKGSFSTLEIQRTEQGDSAMYLCASRLDGWSTDTQYFGPGTRLTVL.